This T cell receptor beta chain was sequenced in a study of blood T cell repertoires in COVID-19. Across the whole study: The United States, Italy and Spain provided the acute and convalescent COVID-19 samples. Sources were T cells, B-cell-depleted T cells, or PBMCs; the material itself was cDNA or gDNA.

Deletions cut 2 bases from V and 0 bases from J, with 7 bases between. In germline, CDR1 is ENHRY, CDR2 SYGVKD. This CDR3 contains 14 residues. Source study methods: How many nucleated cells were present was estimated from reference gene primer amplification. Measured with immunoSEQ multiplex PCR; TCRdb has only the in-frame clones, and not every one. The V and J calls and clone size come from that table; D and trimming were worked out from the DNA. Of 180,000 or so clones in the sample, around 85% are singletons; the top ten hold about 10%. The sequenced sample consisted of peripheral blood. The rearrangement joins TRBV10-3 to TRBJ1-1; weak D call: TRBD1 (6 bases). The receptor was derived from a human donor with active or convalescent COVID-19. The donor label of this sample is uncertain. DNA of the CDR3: TGTGCCATCAGTGAGGGACAGATGAACACTGAAGCTTTCTTT. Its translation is CAISEGQMNTEAFF.